This record covers a single TCR beta chain. Its antigen is undetermined. The CDR3 spans 17 residues. Germline V gene lookup returns CDR1 LNHDA and CDR2 SQIVND (reference sequence). Trimming cost V 5 bases and J 6 bases; bases outside gene matches: 14. The data derive from a study of cytomegalovirus exposure and HLA in healthy donors. Overall study: Of all 400 or so donors who were genotyped, about 84% belonged to the Caucasian-associated ancestry cluster. Regarding the study as a whole: About 87% or about 30% of the time was how often most TCR beta V segments were productive, according to an earlier analysis. Information on immune exposure was restricted to one variable (CMV serostatus).

This PCR relied on a set of 60 Vbeta primers and 13 Jbeta primers. Sequencing used immunoSEQ multiplex PCR; TCRdb keeps in-frame clones, though not all of them. The sample has over 200,000 clones; approximately 81% are singletons. V and J are TRBV19 and TRBJ1-5; TRBD1 matches at 9 bases. The clonotype comes from a human donor in good health. Sequencing was carried out using PBMCs. The CDR3 nucleotides read TGTGCCAGTAGTTATGACCGGGGACAGGGAGTGGGTCAGCCCCAGCATTTT. Translating gives CASSYDRGQGVGQPQHF.